This T cell receptor beta chain came from a study of CD8 T cells in ankylosing spondylitis. The V gene lost 5 bases and the J gene lost 0 bases, with 20 bases spanning the gap. This CDR3 is 16 amino acids long. Germline CDR1 DFQATT, CDR2 SNEGSKA (reference sequence). TCRdb passed the 5' RACE reads through MiXCR, listing each CDR3 protein once. The table has around 490,000 distinct CDR3 sequences, under 5.5% seen once; the top ten hold 3% to 4%. Study results and caveats: A motif in TCR beta, a set of about eight highly homologous variants, appeared characteristic of ankylosing spondylitis blood. Significant enrichment of disease-linked clones was reportedly seen in matched ankylosing spondylitis synovial fluid.

This clonotype was counted a single time. Its antigen remains unidentified. What was sequenced was blood, either unsorted or a sorted T cell fraction (not recorded which). The rearrangement joins TRBV20-1 to TRBJ2-7; weak D call: TRBD2 (7 bases). The TCR sequence derives from a male donor with ankylosing spondylitis. Here the CDR3 reads CSAPRGKRGFSYEQYF. In DNA form, the CDR3 reads TGCAGTGCTCCGAGGGGGAAGCGGGGTTTCTCCTACGAGCAGTACTTC.